The rows below give T cell receptor beta chains drawn from one sample of a study of CD8+ T cells in alopecia areata. The table came from immunoSEQ multiplex PCR; TCRdb's copy has only in-frame clones and leaves some out. The data show approximately 210,000 clones, roughly 60% seen once. The material sequenced was CD4+ T cells sorted from blood, taken around week 50, from a patient treated with tofacitinib. These receptors all come from a human donor with alopecia areata. The conserved cysteine and the conserved F or W are not part of the CDR3 here.

j_call: TRBJ2-1; v_call: TRBV29-1; cdr3_aa: SVDVLNEQF
j_call: TRBJ1-1; v_call: TRBV30; cdr3_aa: AWNKDLNTEAF
j_call: TRBJ2-1; v_call: TRBV11-1; cdr3_aa: ASRSQGSWGNEQF
j_call: TRBJ1-2; v_call: TRBV7-8; cdr3_aa: ASSADYGYT
j_call: TRBJ2-1; v_call: TRBV11-2; cdr3_aa: ASSSLAGGVYNEQF
j_call: TRBJ2-6; v_call: TRBV30; cdr3_aa: AWSLEGSGANVLT
j_call: TRBJ2-3; v_call: TRBV7-9; cdr3_aa: ASSLRTSTSTDTQY
j_call: TRBJ1-2; v_call: TRBV6-6; cdr3_aa: ASSYGQGFGYT
j_call: TRBJ1-5; v_call: TRBV29-1; cdr3_aa: SVANSQEPQH
j_call: TRBJ1-5; v_call: TRBV29-1; cdr3_aa: SVGSRNQPQH
j_call: TRBJ1-2; v_call: TRBV25-1; cdr3_aa: ASTTLGYGYT
j_call: TRBJ2-7; v_call: TRBV18; cdr3_aa: ASSGASYEQY
j_call: TRBJ2-5; v_call: TRBV19; cdr3_aa: ASSRAGRETQY
j_call: TRBJ2-6; v_call: TRBV5-1; cdr3_aa: ASSEVQGSGANVLT
j_call: TRBJ2-7; v_call: TRBV29-1; cdr3_aa: SANILPSYEQY
j_call: TRBJ2-1; v_call: TRBV2; cdr3_aa: ASSEAKGSEQF
j_call: TRBJ1-2; v_call: TRBV6-5; cdr3_aa: ASSYVGNYGYT
j_call: TRBJ1-1; v_call: TRBV30; cdr3_aa: AWRVGISTTEAF
j_call: TRBJ2-1; v_call: TRBV10-3; cdr3_aa: AISSAGYNEQF
j_call: TRBJ2-2; v_call: TRBV29-1; cdr3_aa: SVGDIRGTGELF
j_call: TRBJ1-5; v_call: TRBV4-3; cdr3_aa: ASSQVDMGFSNQPQH
j_call: TRBJ2-7; v_call: TRBV5-1; cdr3_aa: ASSLWSGDPYEQY